What follows are 14 T cell receptor beta chains derived from one specimen sequenced in a study of blood T cells in healthy people across ages. A J-beta primer mix and a sample-barcoded 5' primer were used in a second PCR of about 7 to 12 cycles. TCRdb reanalysed the 5' RACE reads using MiXCR and keeps one entry per CDR3 protein. In the table there are fewer than 950,000 distinct CDR3 sequences, roughly 53% of which are singletons. The source material was blood. The receptors derive from a man older than 75 in good health.

The chain couples TRBV7-2 to TRBJ2-3, with 7 nucleotides matching TRBD2. Germline CDR1 SGHTA, CDR2 FQGNSA. V trimming: 1 base; J trimming: 0 bases; junction bases outside the gene matches: 4. The CDR3 is made up of 16 amino acids. The CDR3 sequence: CASSLGGTTSTDTQYF. The CDR3 DNA sequence: TGTGCCAGCAGCTTAGGGGGGACTACTAGCACAGATACGCAGTATTTT.

In DNA, the CDR3 is TGTGCCAGCAGCGGGGACAGGGGGCGATACAATGAGCAGTTCTTC. It yields the protein CASSGDRGRYNEQFF. This chain connects TRBV11-2 to TRBJ2-1; 12 positions agree with TRBD1. In germline, CDR1 is SGHAT, CDR2 FQNNGV. The CDR3 runs 15 residues. V shed 5 bases, J shed 4 bases, and the junction held 3 bases outside the gene matches. Based on the CDR3 plus reference TRBV11-2 and TRBJ2-1, the full variable domain is EAGVAQSPRYKIIEKRQSVAFWCNPISGHATLYWYQQILGQGPKLLIQFQNNGVVDDSQLPKDRFSAERLKGVDSTLKIQPAKLEDSAVYLCASSGDRGRYNEQFFGPGTRLTVL.

In its sample, this clonotype was seen once. The chain employs TRBV5-8 and TRBJ1-5; no clear D. Trimming removed 1 base at V and 3 bases at J, with 8 bases between. From germline, CDR1 is SGHTS and CDR2 YDEGEE. The CDR3 sequence is 14 residues long. CDR3 loop: CASSLTGYNQPQHF. The CDR3, as DNA: TGTGCCAGCAGCTTGACCGGATACAATCAGCCCCAGCATTTT.

Note on this clonotype: One end of the junction does not line up with germline, which may come from a read error. J is TRBJ2-6 and V is TRBV27; TRBD1 is a possible D gene (5 bases). Germline V gene lookup returns CDR1 MNHEY and CDR2 SMNVEV (reference sequence). The CDR3 runs to 17 residues. The CDR3 protein is CASSTRTPTSGTNVLTF. The CDR3 coding sequence is TGTGCCAGCAGTACGAGGACACCAACCTCTGGGACCAACGTCCTGACTTTC. Variable domain in full (rest from reference TRBV27 and TRBJ2-6): EAQVTQNPRYLITVTGKKLTVTCSQNMNHEYMSWYRQDPGLGLRQIYYSMNVEVTDKGDVPEGYKVSRKEKRNFPLILESPSPNQTSLYFCASSTRTPTSGTNVLTFGAGSRLTVL.

The chain carries TRBV5-1 and TRBJ2-7; 8 bases align to TRBD1. The CDR3 contains 14 residues. The germline V gene encodes CDR1 SGHRS and CDR2 YFSETQ. V lost 4 bases to trimming and J lost 6 bases; unmatched junction nucleotides: 9. CDR3 sequence: CASSQSGQGSEQYF. CDR3 in DNA: TGCGCCAGCAGCCAGAGTGGACAGGGTTCCGAGCAGTACTTC.

This clonotype was found a few times. This rearrangement joins TRBV5-1 to TRBJ1-1; D is possibly TRBD1 (5 bases). The CDR3 extends over 15 amino acids. Per the germline V gene, CDR1 is SGHRS and CDR2 is YFSETQ. V shed 3 bases and J shed 3 bases, with 15 bases lying between them. The CDR3 is CASSSLQATDTEAFF. The CDR3 DNA sequence: TGCGCCAGCAGCTCATTACAGGCGACGGACACTGAAGCTTTCTTT.

The gene calls are TRBV24-1 and TRBJ2-1; 9 nucleotides align to TRBD2. Germline lookup yields CDR1 KGHDR and CDR2 SFDVKD. The CDR3 runs to 17 residues. The V and J ends lost 6 bases and 0 bases, in that order; junction bases with no gene match: 8. For the CDR3, the DNA is TGTGCCACCAGTCGGTCTAGACTAGCGGACTCCTACAATGAGCAGTTCTTC. Its protein is CATSRSRLADSYNEQFF.

The V call is TRBV20-1, the J call TRBJ1-1; D may be TRBD1 (5 bases). The CDR3 runs 16 residues. With 0 bases removed from V and 1 base from J, the gap between germline ends came to 15 bases. Germline V gives CDR1 DFQATT, CDR2 SNEGSKA (reference sequence). The CDR3 loop is CSARDYGRVWNTEAFF. CDR3 bases: TGCAGTGCTAGAGATTATGGCAGGGTATGGAACACTGAAGCTTTCTTT.

The chain recombines TRBV6-4 with TRBJ2-3; D possibly corresponds to TRBD1 (5 bases). Germline CDR1 MRHNA, CDR2 SNTAGT. The length of the CDR3 is 15 residues. Trimming left V 6 bases short and J 0 bases short, with 13 bases between. CDR3 in amino acids: CASRLTGSSTDTQYF. DNA for the CDR3: TGTGCCAGCAGATTAACAGGTTCTAGCACAGATACGCAGTATTTT.

This clonotype was found a few times. CDR3 coding DNA: TGTGCCAGCAGTTACGGACAGGGGGCGACTGGGGCCAACGTCCTGACTTTC. Translation gives CASSYGQGATGANVLTF. V is TRBV6-5 and J is TRBJ2-6; 11 bases match TRBD1. Germline V gene data show CDR1 as MNHEY and CDR2 as SVGAGI. The CDR3 contains 17 residues. Trimming took 2 bases from V and 2 from J; bases not matched to a gene: 2.

The chain couples TRBV7-9 to TRBJ1-4; D is undetermined. V lost 2 bases, J lost 10 bases, and 14 bases lay in between. Per germline, CDR1 SEHNR and CDR2 FQNEAQ (reference sequence). The CDR3 is 14 amino acids. CDR3 sequence reads: CASSLSPGIPKLFF. In DNA form, the CDR3 reads TGTGCCAGCAGCTTAAGCCCGGGGATTCCAAAACTGTTTTTT.

J is TRBJ1-5 and V is TRBV29-1; D is unclear. Trimming removed 5 bases at V and 5 bases at J, with 16 bases between. The CDR3 is 14 amino acids. The germline V gene has CDR1 SQVTM and CDR2 ANQGSEA. The CDR3: CSVLMVGVDQPQHF. The CDR3 DNA sequence: TGCAGCGTTCTTATGGTGGGAGTAGATCAGCCCCAGCATTTT.

The chain recombines TRBV12-3 or TRBV12-4 with TRBJ2-3, with D possibly matching TRBD1 (6 bases). V was cut by 7 bases and J by 14 bases, with 19 bases left in between. This CDR3 is 12 amino acids long. As DNA, the CDR3 is TGTGCCAGCACCCTCTCCGGGACATCGGCGTATTTT. This sequence encodes CASTLSGTSAYF.

The CDR3 coding sequence is TGCAGTGCTTTCGGCCCCCCGTTTGGCTACGAGCAGTACTTC. This gives the protein CSAFGPPFGYEQYF. V usage is TRBV20-1 and J usage is TRBJ2-4; D is unclear. The J call may be in error: the DNA end matches TRBJ2-7 better. This CDR3 has 14 amino acids. CDR1 is DFQATT and CDR2 is SNEGSKA in the germline V gene (reference sequence).